This T cell receptor beta chain was obtained from a study of blood T cell repertoires in COVID-19. About the study: Collection of acute and convalescent COVID-19 samples took place in the United States, Italy and Spain. Nucleic acid was either cDNA or gDNA, and it came from T cells, B-cell-depleted T cells, or PBMCs.

In the original processing: Counts of nucleated cells, estimated from reference gene primer amplification, were obtained. Sequenced by immunoSEQ multiplex PCR; TCRdb stores in-frame clones only, minus some. The DNA was the basis for D and trimming; V, J and clone size are from that table. The sample yields tens of thousands of clones, around 82% seen once. The germline gives CDR1 ENHRY, CDR2 SYGVKD. Trimming at V came to 2 bases and at J to 4 bases, leaving 8 bases not matched to a gene. The CDR3 totals 16 residues. This chain uses TRBV10-3 with TRBJ2-5, with TRBD1 identical over 9 bases. Sequences were obtained from peripheral blood. This sequence was found in a human donor in a cohort sampled during active COVID-19. The CDR3 DNA is TGTGCCATCAGTGAGAGCCTGGACAGGGGTACAGAGACCCAGTACTTC. Translated: CAISESLDRGTETQYF.